This T cell receptor (beta chain) was found in a study of monozygotic twins with cystic fibrosis. The data were produced by immunoSEQ multiplex PCR, yet TCRdb's version contains in-frame clones alone and is incomplete. Altogether 11,000 or so clones are present, around 97% being singletons, with the ten largest covering about 0.79%. The CDR3 is 12 residues long. Deletions cut 3 bases from V and 8 bases from J, with 10 bases between. Germline CDR1 LNHDA, CDR2 SQIVND (reference sequence). The sample comprised blood. The chain combines TRBV19 with TRBJ1-2; D not certain. The receptor comes from a boy between 10 and 17 years old with cystic fibrosis. This CDR3 is CASSMGGFGYTF. CDR3 in DNA: TGTGCCAGTAGTATGGGAGGGTTCGGCTACACCTTC. Together with reference TRBV19 and TRBJ1-2, the CDR3 gives the full variable domain: DGGITQSPKYLFRKEGQNVTLSCEQNLNHDAMYWYRQDPGQGLRLIYYSQIVNDFQKGDIAEGYSVSREKKESFPLTVTSAQKNPTAFYLCASSMGGFGYTFGSGTRLTVV.